What follows describes a single T cell receptor beta chain. V gave up 3 bases and J gave up 3 bases, with 3 bases separating them. The CDR3 extends over 12 amino acids. Germline-derived CDR1 and CDR2 are SGHAT and FQNNGV. This sample is drawn from a study of shared clonotypes between healthy human individuals. CD8 cells classed as naive were CD45RO-negative and positively selected for CCR7, excluding terminally differentiated effector memory CD45RA+ cells. Some clones are missing from TCRdb's copy, which holds only in-frame ones; the method was immunoSEQ multiplex PCR. The table includes 550,000 to 650,000 clones, approximately 96% detected once.

The rearrangement joins TRBV11-2 to TRBJ1-5; D gene ambiguous. The sequencing sample was made of naive CD8+ T cells sorted from blood. The receptor's source is a woman aged 25-40 years in good health. The CDR3 nucleotides read TGTGCCAGCAGCTTGGACAATCAGCCCCAGCATTTT. It translates to CASSLDNQPQHF.